This passage covers 9 T cell receptor beta chains from one sample sequenced in a study of a mutant IDH1 vaccine in newly diagnosed glioma. Time point given: baseline, week 1 (first vaccination visit). Specified treatment: pre-vaccination baseline after standard-of-care therapy. Produced via immunoSEQ multiplex PCR; TCRdb's table is partial and in-frame only. In the table there are some 21,000 clones, under 85% of which are singletons. The sample in question was PBMCs, obtained from a glioma patient treated with radiotherapy, temozolomide or both. All receptors derive from a man aged 40-49 years with glioma.

CDR3 sequence: CARMPRTGVFTEAFF. The CDR3 DNA reads as TGTGCCAGAATGCCGCGGACAGGGGTATTTACTGAAGCTTTCTTT. The V call is TRBV21-1, the J call TRBJ1-1; TRBD1 is the table's D call, not checked against the DNA. TRBV21-1 is a recognized pseudogene. The CDR3 is made up of 15 amino acids.

The chain joins TRBV5-6 to TRBJ2-5; 7 bases map to TRBD2. The CDR3 has 13 amino acids. Germline V gene data show CDR1 as SGHDT and CDR2 as YYEEEE. V dropped 4 bases and J dropped 6; count of bases not matched to a gene: 6. Here the CDR3 DNA reads TGTGCCAGCAGCAAGACTAGCCCGCAGACCCAGTACTTC. Its protein product is CASSKTSPQTQYF. The full variable domain, in which reference TRBV5-6 and TRBJ2-5 provide the parts outside the CDR3, is DAGVTQSPTHLIKTRGQQVTLRCSPKSGHDTVSWYQQALGQGPQFIFQYYEEEERQRGNFPDRFSGHQFPNYSSELNVNALLLGDSALYLCASSKTSPQTQYFGPGTRLLVL.

The chain links TRBV19 to TRBJ1-5, with TRBD1 as a possible D gene (5 bases). The ends were cut back, 6 bases at V and 4 bases at J, with 13 bases in the middle. Germline V gene lookup returns CDR1 LNHDA and CDR2 SQIVND (reference sequence). This CDR3 contains 14 residues. For the CDR3, the DNA is TGTGCCAGTAGCCAGGGAGTAGGAAATCAGCCCCAGCATTTT. It encodes CASSQGVGNQPQHF.

The chain uses TRBV10-1 and TRBJ2-2; possible D gene TRBD1, 6 bases. Germline CDR1 WNHNN, CDR2 SYGVQD (reference sequence). The CDR3 has 16 amino acids. V was pared by 3 bases and J by 5 bases, with 16 bases between. CDR3: CASSDSVRGVTGELFF. CDR3 in DNA: TGCGCCAGCAGTGATTCGGTCAGGGGAGTGACCGGGGAGCTGTTTTTT.

This rearrangement joins TRBV5-1 to TRBJ1-6, with a possible D match to TRBD1 (5 bases). Germline lookup yields CDR1 SGHRS and CDR2 YFSETQ. V lost 4 bases and J lost 6, with 14 bases in between. CDR3 length equals 15 residues. The CDR3 nucleotides read TGCGCCAGCAGCCTTGAAGGGACCTCTAATTCACCCCTCCACTTT. Translation: CASSLEGTSNSPLHF.

CDR3 bases: TGTGCCAGCCAACATGGGGGAGTAAAACTGTTTTTT. Its protein is CASQHGGVKLFF. This chain links TRBV21-1 with TRBJ1-4. TRBV21-1 is given as a pseudogene. CDR3 size: 12 residues.

V usage is TRBV18 and J usage is TRBJ2-5; D possibly corresponds to TRBD2 (6 bases). Germline values: CDR1 KGHSH, CDR2 LQKENI. The CDR3 runs 13 residues. The V end was cut by 4 bases, the J end by 2 bases, with 8 bases between. CDR3 residues: CASSRGLQETQYF. CDR3 nucleotide sequence: TGTGCCAGCTCACGGGGACTGCAAGAGACCCAGTACTTC.

The chain links TRBV28 to TRBJ1-1; 8 bases fit TRBD1. Trimming cost V 8 bases and J 5 bases; bases outside gene matches: 13. Germline lookup yields CDR1 MDHEN and CDR2 SYDVKM. This CDR3 comprises 15 residues. CDR3 DNA sequence: TGTGCCAGCCCTAGGGACAGGCATACCTGGACTGAAGCTTTCTTT. Encoded protein: CASPRDRHTWTEAFF.

The chain combines TRBV29-1 with TRBJ1-2; D uncertain. Trimming pared 5 bases from V and 6 bases from J, leaving 7 bases between. This CDR3 has 10 amino acids. The V gene's germline CDR1 is SQVTM and CDR2 ANQGSEA. The CDR3 DNA sequence: TGCAGCGTTCGGGGTAATGGCTACACCTTC. It translates to CSVRGNGYTF.